This TCR beta chain appears in the sequencing data of a study of T cell repertoires in cytomegalovirus infection. Study results and caveats: The ex vivo response was dominated by HLA-C-restricted CMV-specific TCR beta clonotypes.

This clonotype was found many times. Its antigen is unknown. TCRdb passed the reads through MiXCR, listing each CDR3 protein once. Here the sample spans about 250,000 distinct CDR3 sequences, about 5.9% being singletons. Germline V lookup: CDR1 SEHNR, CDR2 FQNEAQ (reference sequence). The CDR3 has 12 amino acids. V was cut by 2 bases and J by 6 bases, with 7 bases left in between. The sequence was obtained from a human donor in good health (CMV status not recorded). Some clones in this sample may be carry-over from other donors' samples. Sequenced sample: PBMCs. The rearrangement joins TRBV7-9 to TRBJ1-1; D call uncertain. The CDR3 coding sequence is TGTGCCAGCAGCTTAACGAGGGCTGAAGCTTTCTTT. Translated, it gives CASSLTRAEAFF.